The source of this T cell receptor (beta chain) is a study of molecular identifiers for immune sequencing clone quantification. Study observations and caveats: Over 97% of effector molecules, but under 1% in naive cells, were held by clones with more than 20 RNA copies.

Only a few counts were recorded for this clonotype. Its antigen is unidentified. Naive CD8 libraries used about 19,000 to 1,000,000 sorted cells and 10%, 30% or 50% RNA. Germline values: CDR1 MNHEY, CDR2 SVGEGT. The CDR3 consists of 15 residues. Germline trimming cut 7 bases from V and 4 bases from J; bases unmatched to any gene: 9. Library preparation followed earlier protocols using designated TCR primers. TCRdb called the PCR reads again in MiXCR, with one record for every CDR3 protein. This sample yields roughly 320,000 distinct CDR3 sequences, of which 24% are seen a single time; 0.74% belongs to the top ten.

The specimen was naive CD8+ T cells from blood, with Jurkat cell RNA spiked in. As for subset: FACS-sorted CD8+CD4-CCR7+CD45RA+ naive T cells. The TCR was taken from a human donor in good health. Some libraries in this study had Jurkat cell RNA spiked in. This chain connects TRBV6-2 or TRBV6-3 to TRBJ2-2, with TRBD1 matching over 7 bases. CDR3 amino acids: CASKSSGQITGELFF. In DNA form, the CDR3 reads TGTGCCAGCAAATCTTCGGGACAGATCACCGGGGAGCTGTTTTTT.